This T cell receptor beta chain was sequenced in a study of blood T cell repertoires in COVID-19. Sequencing used immunoSEQ multiplex PCR; TCRdb keeps in-frame clones, though not all of them. Among about 170,000 clones listed, 80% to 90% were seen once. This CDR3 spans 15 amino acids. V was pared by 5 bases and J by 9 bases, with 10 bases of the junction left unmatched. Germline V gene data show CDR1 as SGHTA and CDR2 as FQGNSA. The receptor was derived from a woman in her 70s with COVID-19, enrolled during active disease. V gene TRBV7-2 combines with J gene TRBJ1-6; the match to TRBD1 covers 7 bases. Material: peripheral blood. The CDR3 DNA is TGTGCCAGCAGCCCCCAGACAGGGTACCGTTCACCCCTCCACTTT. This codes for CASSPQTGYRSPLHF.